Detailed here is one T cell receptor (beta chain). The entry originates in a study of shared T cell receptors in the human thymus. The repertoire was sequenced with immunoSEQ multiplex PCR; TCRdb's copy has only in-frame clones and lacks some. The sample has under 700,000 clones, approximately 78% seen once. This same sample was also taken into another study, of human thymus T cells. From that paper: Infants, healthy and Finnish, who were having corrective surgery for congenital heart defects served as donors. Resections obtained during corrective heart surgery supplied the thymus tissue. In thymic and blood repertoires alike, V and J usage looked biased. Thymic repertoires from unrelated individuals overlapped highly, related research reported.

The sequenced sample was thymocytes. This TCR was sampled from a boy in the first two years of life with a congenital heart defect.

The CDR3 coding sequence is TGCGCCAGCAGCCAGATGGGCCTCGCAGGGTATGGCACAGATACGCAGTATTTT. This encodes CASSQMGLAGYGTDTQYF. This rearrangement joins TRBV4-3 to TRBJ2-3; a possible D gene is TRBD1 (5 bases). CDR1 is LGHNA, CDR2 YSLEER, per germline. The CDR3 has 18 residues. V dropped 3 bases and J dropped 1 base, with 20 bases sitting between them.